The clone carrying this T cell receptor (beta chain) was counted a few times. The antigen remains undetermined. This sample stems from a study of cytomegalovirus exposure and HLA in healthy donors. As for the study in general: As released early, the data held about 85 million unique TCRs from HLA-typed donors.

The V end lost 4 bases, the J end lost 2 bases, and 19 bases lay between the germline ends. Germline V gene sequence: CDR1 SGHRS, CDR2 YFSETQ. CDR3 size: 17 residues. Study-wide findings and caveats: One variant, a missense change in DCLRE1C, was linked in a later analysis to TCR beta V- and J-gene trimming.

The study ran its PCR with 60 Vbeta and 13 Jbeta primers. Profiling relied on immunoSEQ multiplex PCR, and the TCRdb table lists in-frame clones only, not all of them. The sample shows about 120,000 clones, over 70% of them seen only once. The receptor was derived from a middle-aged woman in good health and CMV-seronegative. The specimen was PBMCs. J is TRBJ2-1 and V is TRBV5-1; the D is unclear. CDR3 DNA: TGCGCCAGCAGCGTATCCCTCTCGCGCTATGCCTACAATGAGCAGTTCTTC. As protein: CASSVSLSRYAYNEQFF. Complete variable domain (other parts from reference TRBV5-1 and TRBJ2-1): KAGVTQTPRYLIKTRGQQVTLSCSPISGHRSVSWYQQTPGQGLQFLFEYFSETQRNKGNFPGRFSGRQFSNSRSEMNVSTLELGDSALYLCASSVSLSRYAYNEQFFGPGTRLTVL.